This TCR beta chain was documented in a study of OX40 agonist ivuxolimab in advanced cancers. Study-level background: Patients received intravenous ivuxolimab every 2 weeks at 0.01 to 10 mg/kg. Regarding the study as a whole: Among patients with partial responses at 0.1-3.0 mg/kg, clonal expansion was among the lowest.

Assay used: immunoSEQ multiplex PCR; TCRdb lists only in-frame clones, some missing. The repertoire consists of around 68,000 clones, with approximately 86% occurring once and the leading ten covering 2.5% to 3%. A word on this clone: The antigen is unknown.

The length of the CDR3 is 13 residues. Germline loops: CDR1 SGHNT, CDR2 YENEEA. Trimming left V 4 bases short and J 6 bases short, with 13 bases between. This clonotype was sampled from an adult with an advanced solid tumor such as melanoma, head and neck, liver or kidney cancer. The sequences come from CD4+ or CD8+ T cells sorted from blood, collected in a trial of the OX40 agonist ivuxolimab. The rearrangement uses TRBV11-3 and TRBJ2-7; no definite D call. CDR3 DNA: TGTGCCAGCAGCTCCGGGTCTCACAGCGAGCAGTACTTC. It codes for CASSSGSHSEQYF.